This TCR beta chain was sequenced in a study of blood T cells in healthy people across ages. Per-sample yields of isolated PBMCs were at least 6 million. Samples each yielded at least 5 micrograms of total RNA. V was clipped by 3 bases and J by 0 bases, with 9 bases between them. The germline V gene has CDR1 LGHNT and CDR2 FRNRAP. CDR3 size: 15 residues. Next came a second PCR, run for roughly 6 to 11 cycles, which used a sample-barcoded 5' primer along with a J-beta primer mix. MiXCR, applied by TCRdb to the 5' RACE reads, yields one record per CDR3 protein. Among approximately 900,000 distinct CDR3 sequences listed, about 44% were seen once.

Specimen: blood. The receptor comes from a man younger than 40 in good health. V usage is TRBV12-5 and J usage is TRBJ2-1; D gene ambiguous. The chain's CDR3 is CASGFGQSSYNEQFF. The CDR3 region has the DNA TGTGCTAGTGGTTTTGGGCAGAGCTCCTACAATGAGCAGTTCTTC.